Given below is one TCR beta chain in context. Antigen specificity is unknown. The sample is drawn from a study of T-cell memory formation after mild COVID-19. Findings and limits, study-wide: Contracting clones, day 15 to 85, had balanced CD4/CD8, and later expanders favored CD4+. Researchers found some responding clones in pre-infection memory, a sign that cross-reactive memory joined.

Germline CDR1 and CDR2: MNHEY and SVGAGI. The V and J ends lost 7 bases and 2 bases, in that order; junction bases with no gene match: 9. The CDR3 runs 16 residues. TCRalpha and TCRbeta libraries used 5'RACE with constant-segment primers and UMIs. MiXCR was run by TCRdb on the 5' RACE reads, yielding one entry per CDR3 protein. The data hold 450,000 or so distinct CDR3 sequences, with over 15% observed a single time. The genes are TRBV6-5 and TRBJ2-3; TRBD2 agrees at 10 bases. The receptor comes from an adult woman who had mild COVID-19 (a few samples of this study predate the infection). Cell type and time point are not known. What was sequenced was PBMCs or a T cell subset sorted from them (not recorded which). CDR3 nucleotide sequence: TGTGCCAGCAAACACGTAGCGGGAGGACACACAGATACGCAGTATTTT. It codes for CASKHVAGGHTDTQYF.